Below, 17 T cell receptor beta chains from the same sample are listed, as sequenced in a study of T cells expressing NK-cell markers. TCRdb re-called the 5' RACE reads and gives one entry per CDR3 protein, without DNA. The listing contains some 140,000 distinct CDR3 sequences. Material for sequencing was blood T cells: a sorted CD56 or NKG2C T cell subset, CD4+ or CD8+ T cells, or bulk PBMC T cells (not recorded which). The receptors stem from a woman aged 45 to 65 in good health.

The chain uses TRBV5-1 and TRBJ2-1; TCRdb's D call of TRBD2 is untestable without DNA. The CDR3 spans 13 residues. Germline CDR1 and CDR2: SGHRS and YFSETQ. CDR3 residues: CASSLLAGDEQFF.

The chain is built from TRBV5-5 and TRBJ1-1. This CDR3 region has 13 residues. Germline assignment: CDR1 SGHKS and CDR2 YYEKEE (reference sequence). CDR3 sequence: CASSLGTGESTFF.

The V and J genes are TRBV19 and TRBJ2-2; TCRdb indicates TRBD1, and absent DNA this call remains unverified. Germline V gives CDR1 LNHDA, CDR2 SQIVND (reference sequence). The CDR3 contains 15 residues. Here the CDR3 reads CASNWDRMNTGELFF.

The J gene is TRBJ2-5, the V gene TRBV20-1; without DNA, the TCRdb call of TRBD1 cannot be checked. The germline V gene encodes CDR1 DFQATT and CDR2 SNEGSKA (reference sequence). CDR3 size: 16 residues. This chain's CDR3 is CSARDTIREQGETQYF.

This chain uses TRBV7-9 with TRBJ2-7; TCRdb's D call, TRBD1, is unchecked because there is no DNA. Germline V gives CDR1 SEHNR, CDR2 FQNEAQ (reference sequence). The CDR3 spans 15 residues. CDR3 sequence reads: CASSLDAGIMNEQYF.

The V call is TRBV4-1, the J call TRBJ1-3; TCRdb lists TRBD1, though no DNA is available to test this call. CDR1 is MGHRA, CDR2 YSYEKL, per germline. This CDR3 comprises 16 residues. CDR3 protein: CASSQDTGGSGNTIYF.

The chain has TRBV24-1 and TRBJ2-1; no DNA is available, so the TRBD2 call from TCRdb remains unchecked. The CDR3 has 13 residues. Germline loops: CDR1 KGHDR, CDR2 SFDVKD. The CDR3 protein is CAAASASYNEQFF.

This chain joins TRBV5-6 and TRBJ1-1; TCRdb proposes TRBD1, but this gene call is untestable without DNA. The CDR3 consists of 16 residues. Per the germline V gene, CDR1 is SGHDT and CDR2 is YYEEEE. CDR3 sequence reads: CASSGGAFGVHTEAFF.

The chain recombines TRBV4-1 with TRBJ2-7. The length of the CDR3 is 15 residues. Per the germline V gene, CDR1 is MGHRA and CDR2 is YSYEKL. This chain's CDR3 is CASSQDSGRFYEQYF.

The rearrangement uses TRBV20-1 and TRBJ2-1; TCRdb's D call of TRBD2 is untestable without DNA. There are 15 residues in the CDR3. Germline V lookup: CDR1 DFQATT, CDR2 SNEGSKA (reference sequence). CDR3 protein: CSAVTSGRAYNEQFF.

This chain's CDR3 is CATSVGSVEQFF. This chain links TRBV24-1 with TRBJ2-1. The CDR3 is made up of 12 amino acids. In germline, CDR1 is KGHDR, CDR2 SFDVKD.

The chain is built from TRBV12-5 and TRBJ1-1. Germline V CDR1 and CDR2: LGHNT, FRNRAP. This CDR3 is built from 12 residues. The CDR3 spells CASGLKWPEAFF. Full variable domain (rest looked up from reference TRBV12-5 and TRBJ1-1): DARVTQTPRHKVTEMGQEVTMRCQPILGHNTVFWYRQTMMQGLELLAYFRNRAPLDDSGMPKDRFSAEMPDATLATLKIQPSEPRDSAVYFCASGLKWPEAFFGQGTRLTVV.

The chain employs TRBV20-1 and TRBJ2-1; TCRdb lists TRBD2, though no DNA is available to test this call. CDR3 length: 15 residues. Germline lookup yields CDR1 DFQATT and CDR2 SNEGSKA (reference sequence). The chain's CDR3 is CSAPTGLGRYNEQFF.

The rearrangement links TRBV11-2 to TRBJ2-3; TCRdb designates TRBD1, a call that cannot be tested without DNA. Germline V gene data show CDR1 as SGHAT and CDR2 as FQNNGV. This CDR3 has 12 residues. CDR3 residues: CASSLDRGLQYF.

V is TRBV19 and J is TRBJ2-5; the TCRdb D gene call, TRBD1, has no DNA to confirm it. Germline CDR1 and CDR2: LNHDA and SQIVND (reference sequence). CDR3 length: 15 amino acids. CDR3 sequence reads: CASSIWLSGGETQYF. Full variable domain (missing parts from reference TRBV19 and TRBJ2-5): DGGITQSPKYLFRKEGQNVTLSCEQNLNHDAMYWYRQDPGQGLRLIYYSQIVNDFQKGDIAEGYSVSREKKESFPLTVTSAQKNPTAFYLCASSIWLSGGETQYFGPGTRLLVL.

The chain employs TRBV19 and TRBJ2-1. This CDR3 has 12 amino acids. The V gene's germline CDR1 is LNHDA and CDR2 SQIVND (reference sequence). CDR3 in amino acids: CASSIANNEQFF.

The rearrangement uses TRBV4-2 and TRBJ2-1; TCRdb picks TRBD2, but there is no DNA to check that call. The germline gives CDR1 LGHNA, CDR2 YNFKEQ. The CDR3 sequence is 17 residues long. Here the CDR3 reads CASSHNPWTSGSTEQFF.